This record looks at one TCR beta chain sequence and its context. Its cognate antigen is unknown. This specimen comes from a study of Graves' ophthalmopathy and Graves' hyperthyroidism. Study-level points and caveats: For separating ophthalmopathy from stable hyperthyroidism, a 13-signature model gave under 90% sensitivity and roughly 77% specificity.

RNA transcripts were the template, and TCR beta CDR3 regions were amplified from them. Following a first-round RT-PCR that used HTBI primers, a second-round multiplex PCR was carried out. From the multiplex PCR reads, TCRdb called clonotypes with MiXCR, one entry per CDR3 protein. The sample includes 200,000 to 250,000 distinct CDR3 sequences, under 30% of them seen just once. Orbital computed tomography and thyroid ultrasound, along with TRAb, serum thyroxine and clinical symptoms, underpinned diagnosis. V was cut by 3 bases and J by 1 base, with 12 bases left in between. The germline V gene encodes CDR1 MDHEN and CDR2 SYDVKM. The CDR3 contains 15 residues.

Sequencing was performed on peripheral blood. The gene calls are TRBV28 and TRBJ1-1; D not certain. This sequence was found in a man aged 50-60 years with Graves' ophthalmopathy. CDR3 region: CASSFSVVQNTEAFF. The CDR3, as DNA: TGTGCCAGCAGTTTTTCAGTGGTACAGAACACTGAAGCTTTCTTT.